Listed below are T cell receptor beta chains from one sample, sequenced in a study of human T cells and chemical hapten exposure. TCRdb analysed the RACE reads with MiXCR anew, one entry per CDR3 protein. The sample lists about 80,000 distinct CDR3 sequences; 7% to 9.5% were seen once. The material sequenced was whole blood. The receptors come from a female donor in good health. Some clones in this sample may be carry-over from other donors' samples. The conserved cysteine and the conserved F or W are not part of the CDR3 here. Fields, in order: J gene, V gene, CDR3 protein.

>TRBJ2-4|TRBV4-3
ASSQDRAGPLAKNIQY
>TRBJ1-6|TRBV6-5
ASSYGGPLH
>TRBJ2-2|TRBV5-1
ASSWTSGETGELF
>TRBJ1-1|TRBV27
ASSLLGEGGAF
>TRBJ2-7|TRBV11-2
ASSPVRVFPYEQY
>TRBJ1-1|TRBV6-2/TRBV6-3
ASSPLYVTEAF
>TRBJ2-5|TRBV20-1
SARDPLQETQY
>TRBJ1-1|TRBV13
ASSPERRMTEAF
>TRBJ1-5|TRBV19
AISDYNQPQH
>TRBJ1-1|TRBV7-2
ASSYPGGAPDTEAF
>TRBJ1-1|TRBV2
ASSQQGARAEAF
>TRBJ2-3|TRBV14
ASSQDPPGADTQY
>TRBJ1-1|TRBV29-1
SVVWGTEAF
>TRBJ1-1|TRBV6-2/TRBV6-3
ASRVRGRETEAF
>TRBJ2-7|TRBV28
ASSLSAGEQY
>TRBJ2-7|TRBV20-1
GARGAGQSSYEQY